There are many counts of the clone carrying this TCR beta chain. TCRdb independently ran MiXCR on the 5' RACE reads; one entry per CDR3 protein. Here the sample spans 29,000 or so distinct CDR3 sequences, under 10% being singletons. Germline V gene lookup returns CDR1 SGHTA and CDR2 FQGNSA. The trim removed 7 bases at V and 6 bases at J, leaving 16 bases unmatched. The CDR3 contains 17 residues. This entry comes from a study of early T cells in non-severe SARS-CoV-2 infection. This sequence joins TRBV7-2 and TRBJ2-3; 10 bases are shared with TRBD2. The source of this sequence is an adult who was a healthcare worker with PCR-confirmed SARS-CoV-2 infection or an uninfected control (not recorded which). What was sequenced was whole blood. CDR3 region: CASTTWATSGTEDTQYF. CDR3 in DNA: TGTGCCAGCACCACATGGGCAACTAGCGGGACTGAGGATACGCAGTATTTT.